A single sample is the source of the 20 T cell receptor beta chains below, sequenced in a study of graft-versus-host responses after intestinal transplantation. Data came from immunoSEQ multiplex PCR; TCRdb stores just in-frame clones and leaves some out. Among about 90,000 clones listed, roughly 87% were seen once. These receptors have no known antigen. Material: unstimulated CD8+ T cells sorted from spleen or lymph node cells, obtained before intestinal transplant. These receptor sequences come from a human donor who received an intestinal transplant.

The chain combines TRBV6-6 with TRBJ2-7; 11 bases are shared with TRBD1. Trimming at V came to 5 bases and at J to 4 bases, leaving 4 bases not matched to a gene. The CDR3 is 14 amino acids. Germline V gene data show CDR1 as MNHNY and CDR2 as SVGAGI (reference sequence). The CDR3 DNA reads as TGTGCCAGCAGTCTAGGACAGGGGGCATACGAGCAGTACTTC. Its translation is CASSLGQGAYEQYF.

The gene calls are TRBV4-1 and TRBJ2-5, with D possibly TRBD1 on 5 matching bases. CDR3 size: 15 residues. CDR1 MGHRA and CDR2 YSYEKL come from the germline V gene. With 5 bases removed from V and 1 base from J, the gap between germline ends came to 14 bases. The CDR3 DNA reads as TGCGCCAGCAGCGAAGGGGAAGGCATCCAAGAGACCCAGTACTTC. Translation gives CASSEGEGIQETQYF.

This chain uses TRBV27 with TRBJ2-7, with D hard to call. Germline V lookup: CDR1 MNHEY, CDR2 SMNVEV (reference sequence). The CDR3 loop spans 12 amino acids. The germline V and J ends were trimmed by 4 bases and 5 bases, with 9 bases remaining between them. The CDR3 sequence: CASSSYSHEQYF. CDR3 bases: TGTGCCAGCAGTTCGTACTCTCACGAGCAGTACTTC.

J is TRBJ1-5 and V is TRBV4-1; D not certain. This CDR3 is 13 amino acids long. Trimming stripped 5 bases from V and 5 bases from J, with 10 bases between. Germline CDR1 is MGHRA and CDR2 is YSYEKL. The CDR3 nucleotides are TGCGCCAGCAGCTGGGGAGTCGATCAGCCCCAGCATTTT. It translates to CASSWGVDQPQHF.

This chain joins TRBV6-6 and TRBJ2-7; no reliable D call. Germline V CDR1 and CDR2: MNHNY, SVGAGI (reference sequence). This CDR3 contains 13 residues. Between the trimmed V and J ends, which lost 0 bases and 3 bases, there was a span of 6 bases. CDR3 residues: CASSYSGFYEQYF. The CDR3 DNA is TGTGCCAGCAGTTACTCGGGGTTCTACGAGCAGTACTTC.

There are a few counts of this clone. The V gene is TRBV4-1, the J gene TRBJ1-2, with 7 bases fitting TRBD1. V shed 0 bases and J 4 bases; nucleotides not matched to a gene: 11. Germline CDR1 is MGHRA and CDR2 is YSYEKL. The CDR3 totals 17 residues. CDR3 protein: CASSQEWPAGGPYGYTF. The CDR3 DNA is TGCGCCAGCAGCCAAGAATGGCCGGCAGGGGGACCCTATGGCTACACCTTC.

J is TRBJ2-1 and V is TRBV19; tentative D call: TRBD2 (6 bases). Germline V gives CDR1 LNHDA, CDR2 SQIVND (reference sequence). The CDR3 sequence is 14 residues long. The V end lost 9 bases, the J end lost 0 bases, and 12 bases lay between the germline ends. The CDR3 coding sequence is TGTGCCAGCGGGGGAACGAGCTCCTACAATGAGCAGTTCTTC. It specifies CASGGTSSYNEQFF.

This clone was detected a few times. The genes are TRBV5-1 and TRBJ2-1, with TRBD1 as a possible D gene (6 bases). CDR1 SGHRS and CDR2 YFSETQ come from the germline V gene. V gave up 0 bases and J gave up 7 bases, with 17 bases separating them. The CDR3 is 16 amino acids. The CDR3 region has the DNA TGCGCCAGCAGCTTGGCAGGGGTGTACCCAGAAAATGAGCAGTTCTTC. It yields the protein CASSLAGVYPENEQFF.

This sequence joins TRBV7-7 and TRBJ2-7; TRBD1 matches 7 bases. V lost 0 bases to trimming and J lost 2 bases; unmatched junction nucleotides: 4. CDR1 and CDR2 from the germline V gene are SSHAT and FNYEAQ (reference sequence). The CDR3 length is 15 residues. CDR3 sequence (DNA): TGTGCCAGCAGCTTAGCCACAGGGGTGACCTACGAGCAGTACTTC. Translated, it gives CASSLATGVTYEQYF.

The V call is TRBV13, the J call TRBJ2-1; 14 bases agree with TRBD2. The CDR3 runs to 15 residues. Germline assignment: CDR1 PRHDT and CDR2 FYEKMQ (reference sequence). Trimming took 3 bases from V and 10 from J; bases not matched to a gene: 5. The CDR3 sequence is CASSLGLAGDREQFF. The CDR3 bases are TGTGCCAGCAGCTTGGGACTAGCGGGGGACCGGGAGCAGTTCTTC.

The chain recombines TRBV4-2 with TRBJ2-5; D call uncertain. The CDR3 has 15 residues. Trimming took off 1 base at V and 3 bases at J, with 12 bases between the two ends. Germline loops: CDR1 LGHNA, CDR2 YNFKEQ. The CDR3, as DNA: TGTGCCAGCAGCCAAGTCTTACCACCAGAAGAGACCCAGTACTTC. Protein sequence: CASSQVLPPEETQYF.

V is TRBV28 and J is TRBJ2-1; D uncertain. Germline values: CDR1 MDHEN, CDR2 SYDVKM. The CDR3 consists of 16 residues. Deletions cut 7 bases from V and 0 bases from J, with 16 bases between. The CDR3 nucleotides are TGTGCCAGCACCCTTCTGGGGTATAGCTCCTACAATGAGCAGTTCTTC. Translating it yields CASTLLGYSSYNEQFF. Full variable domain (outside the CDR3, taken from reference TRBV28 and TRBJ2-1): DVKVTQSSRYLVKRTGEKVFLECVQDMDHENMFWYRQDPGLGLRLIYFSYDVKMKEKGDIPEGYSVSREKKERFSLILESASTNQTSMYLCASTLLGYSSYNEQFFGPGTRLTVL.

The chain has TRBV6-5 and TRBJ2-3, with TRBD1 matching 8 bases. Trimming cost V 8 bases and J 4 bases; bases outside gene matches: 11. The CDR3 is 15 amino acids. Germline V lookup: CDR1 MNHEY, CDR2 SVGAGI. Written as DNA, the CDR3 is TGTGCCAGCGGGTCGGCAGGGGGCAAGGCAGATACGCAGTATTTT. It is translated as CASGSAGGKADTQYF.

This clone was seen just once. The rearrangement uses TRBV4-1 and TRBJ1-2; D uncertain. CDR3 length: 16 amino acids. V was trimmed by 1 base and J by 7 bases, leaving 19 bases between them. In germline, CDR1 is MGHRA, CDR2 YSYEKL. CDR3 region: CASSQVFGPEGGGYTF. CDR3 in DNA: TGCGCCAGCAGCCAAGTGTTCGGCCCCGAGGGAGGTGGCTACACCTTC.

For the CDR3, the DNA is TGTGCCAGCTCACCAAGGGACTTCAACACCGGGGAGCTGTTTTTT. Its protein is CASSPRDFNTGELFF. The chain combines TRBV18 with TRBJ2-2, with TRBD2 as a possible D gene (6 bases). V was pared by 2 bases and J by 2 bases, with 9 bases between. The CDR3 has 15 amino acids. Germline CDR1 reads KGHSH; CDR2 reads LQKENI.

This chain links TRBV7-3 with TRBJ2-7; D possibly corresponds to TRBD1 (6 bases). Looked up from germline, CDR1 is SGHTA and CDR2 is FQGTGA. The CDR3 length is 14 residues. The V end was cut by 5 bases, the J end by 1 base, with 12 bases between. CDR3 sequence reads: CASSRQVFSYEQYF. In DNA, the CDR3 is TGTGCCAGCAGCCGACAGGTTTTTTCCTACGAGCAGTACTTC. Looking up the rest from reference TRBV7-3 and TRBJ2-7 gives the full variable domain: GAGVSQTPSNKVTEKGKYVELRCDPISGHTALYWYRQSLGQGPEFLIYFQGTGAADDSGLPNDRFFAVRPEGSVSTLKIQRTERGDSAVYLCASSRQVFSYEQYFGPGTRLTVT.

This rearrangement joins TRBV5-8 to TRBJ2-1; D perhaps matches TRBD2 (6 bases). The CDR3 runs to 17 residues. CDR1 and CDR2 (germline): SGHTS, YDEGEE. The V end lost 0 bases, the J end lost 4 bases, and 17 bases lay between the germline ends. This CDR3 is CASSLVSGVPTYNEQFF. The CDR3 nucleotides read TGTGCCAGCAGCTTGGTATCGGGAGTCCCCACTTACAATGAGCAGTTCTTC.

The chain uses TRBV6-5 and TRBJ1-5; 12 bases fit TRBD1. Germline CDR1 and CDR2: MNHEY and SVGAGI. CDR3 length: 14 amino acids. V was clipped by 6 bases and J by 5 bases; unmatched bases: 2. CDR3 residues: CASRGTGGDQPQHF. The DNA for the CDR3 is TGTGCCAGCAGGGGGACAGGGGGCGATCAGCCCCAGCATTTT.

V and J are TRBV7-8 and TRBJ1-5; 11 nucleotides align to TRBD1. The germline gives CDR1 SGHVS, CDR2 FQNEAQ. This CDR3 is built from 14 residues. With V trimmed by 4 bases and J by 6 bases, 2 bases remained unmatched. This CDR3 is CASSSDRGPQPQHF. Here the CDR3 DNA reads TGTGCCAGCAGCTCGGACAGGGGGCCTCAGCCCCAGCATTTT.

The V and J genes are TRBV5-6 and TRBJ2-7; 9 bases match TRBD1. Germline values: CDR1 SGHDT, CDR2 YYEEEE. This CDR3 is 14 amino acids long. The V segment lost 0 bases and the J segment 3 bases; nucleotides outside the gene matches: 1. The CDR3 DNA sequence: TGTGCCAGCAGCTTGGGGGACAGGGTCTACGAGCAGTACTTC. Protein product: CASSLGDRVYEQYF.